This TCR beta chain was sequenced for a study of blood T cell repertoires in COVID-19. The overall study: Whether acute or convalescent, the COVID-19 samples came from the United States, Italy and Spain.

Germline assignment: CDR1 LGHDT and CDR2 YNNKEL (reference sequence). V shed 1 base and J shed 4 bases, with 2 bases lying between them. The CDR3 consists of 12 residues. TCRdb's copy holds only in-frame clones and misses some; the assay was immunoSEQ multiplex PCR. Of about 190,000 clones listed, 90% were seen once; the top ten hold roughly 0.56%. The chain recombines TRBV3-1 (or the pseudogene TRBV3-2) with TRBJ2-1, with D unresolved. Source material: peripheral blood. The sequence came from a man aged 50-59 years with acute or convalescent COVID-19. CDR3 sequence reads: CASSQAYNEQFF. The CDR3 DNA is TGTGCCAGCAGCCAAGCATACAATGAGCAGTTCTTC.